What follows describes a single T cell receptor (beta chain). Its antigen is as yet unknown. This sample was taken from a study of siplizumab effects on memory and regulatory T cells. Points from the study as a whole: The authors could not assign a naive or memory phenotype to roughly 75-97% of proliferating CD4+ or CD8+ clones. The mean Treg-derived percentage of mappable alloreactive CD4+ clones was 60% to 80% with siplizumab compared with less than 35% in controls.

Some clones are missing from TCRdb's copy, which holds only in-frame ones; the method was immunoSEQ multiplex PCR. This sample has some 100,000 clones, with around 90% found just once. V shed 1 base and J 0 bases; nucleotides not matched to a gene: 6. Germline values: CDR1 LNHDA, CDR2 SQIVND (reference sequence). There are 16 residues in the CDR3. The V call is TRBV19, the J call TRBJ2-7; 7 nucleotides agree with TRBD1. The origin of this receptor is a human donor in good health. The sample consisted of non-Treg CD4+ T cells sorted from blood. CDR3: CASSIGSRGFSYEQYF. The CDR3 nucleotides are TGTGCCAGTAGTATAGGGTCCAGGGGGTTCTCCTACGAGCAGTACTTC.